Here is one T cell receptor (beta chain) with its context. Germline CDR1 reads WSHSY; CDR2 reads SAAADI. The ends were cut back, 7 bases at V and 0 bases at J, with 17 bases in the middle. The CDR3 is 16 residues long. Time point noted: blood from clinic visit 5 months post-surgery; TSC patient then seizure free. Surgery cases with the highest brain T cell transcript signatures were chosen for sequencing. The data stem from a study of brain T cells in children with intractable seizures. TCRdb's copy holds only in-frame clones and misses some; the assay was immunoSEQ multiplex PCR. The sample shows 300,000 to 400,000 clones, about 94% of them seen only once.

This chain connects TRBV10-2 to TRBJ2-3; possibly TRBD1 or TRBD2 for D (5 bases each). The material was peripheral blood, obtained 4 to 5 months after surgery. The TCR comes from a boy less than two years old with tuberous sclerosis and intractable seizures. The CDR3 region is CASNAPRDGSTDTQYF. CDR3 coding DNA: TGCGCCAGCAACGCCCCGAGGGACGGTAGCACAGATACGCAGTATTTT.